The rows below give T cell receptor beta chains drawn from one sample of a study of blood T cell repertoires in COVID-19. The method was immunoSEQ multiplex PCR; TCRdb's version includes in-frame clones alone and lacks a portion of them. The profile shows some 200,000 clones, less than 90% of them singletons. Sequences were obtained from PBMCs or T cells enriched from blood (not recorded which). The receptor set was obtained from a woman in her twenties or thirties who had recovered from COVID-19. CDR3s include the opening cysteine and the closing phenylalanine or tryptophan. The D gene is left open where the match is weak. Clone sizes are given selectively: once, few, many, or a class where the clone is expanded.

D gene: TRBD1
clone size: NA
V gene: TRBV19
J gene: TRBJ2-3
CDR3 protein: CASSIGTGGADTQYF
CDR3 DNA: TGTGCCAGTAGTATCGGGACAGGGGGGGCAGATACGCAGTATTTT

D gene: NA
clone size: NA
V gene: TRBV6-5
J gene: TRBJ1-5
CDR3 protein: CASTREASNQPQHF
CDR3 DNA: TGTGCCAGCACCAGGGAGGCCAGCAATCAGCCCCAGCATTTT

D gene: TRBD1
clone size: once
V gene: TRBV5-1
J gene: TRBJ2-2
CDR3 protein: CASSLTGGNTGELFF
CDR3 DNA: TGCGCCAGCAGCTTAACAGGGGGCAACACCGGGGAGCTGTTTTTT

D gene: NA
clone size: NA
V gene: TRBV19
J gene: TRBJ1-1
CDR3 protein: CASSIPVSLGRTEAFF
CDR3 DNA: TGTGCCAGTAGTATACCGGTCTCTCTCGGTCGGACTGAAGCTTTCTTT

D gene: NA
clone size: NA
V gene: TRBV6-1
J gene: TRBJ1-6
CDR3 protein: CASSSRNNSPLHF
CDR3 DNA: TGTGCCAGCAGTTCCAGGAATAATTCACCCCTCCACTTT

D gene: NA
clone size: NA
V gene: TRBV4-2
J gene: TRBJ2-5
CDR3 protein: CASSQDGRAGETQYF
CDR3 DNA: TGTGCCAGCAGCCAAGATGGACGAGCGGGAGAGACCCAGTACTTC

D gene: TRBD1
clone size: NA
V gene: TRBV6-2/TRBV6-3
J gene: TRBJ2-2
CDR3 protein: CASSRTGTGELFF
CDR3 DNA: TGTGCCAGCAGTAGGACAGGGACCGGGGAGCTGTTTTTT

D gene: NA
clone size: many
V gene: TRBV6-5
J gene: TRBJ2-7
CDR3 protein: CASRYTMTGVYEQYF
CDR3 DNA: TGTGCCAGCAGATATACGATGACAGGAGTCTACGAGCAGTACTTC

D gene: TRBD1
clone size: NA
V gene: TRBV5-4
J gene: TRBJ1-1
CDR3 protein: CASSLDRGRAAEAFF
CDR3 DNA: TGTGCCAGCAGCCTAGACAGGGGGCGAGCGGCTGAAGCTTTCTTT

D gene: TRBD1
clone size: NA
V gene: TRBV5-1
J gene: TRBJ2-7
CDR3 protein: CASSFPQGSIHEQYF
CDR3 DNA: TGCGCCAGCAGCTTCCCACAGGGGTCCATCCACGAGCAGTACTTC

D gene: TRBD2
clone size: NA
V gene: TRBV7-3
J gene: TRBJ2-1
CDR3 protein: CASSLIGGASEQFF
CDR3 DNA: TGTGCCAGCAGCTTAATCGGGGGGGCGAGTGAGCAGTTCTTC

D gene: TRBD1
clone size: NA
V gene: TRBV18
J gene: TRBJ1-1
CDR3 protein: CASSLWSTGMNTEAFF
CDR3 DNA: TGTGCCAGCTCACTCTGGTCGACAGGGATGAACACTGAAGCTTTCTTT

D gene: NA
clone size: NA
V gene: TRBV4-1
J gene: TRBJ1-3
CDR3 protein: CASSQSTGSNGNTIYF
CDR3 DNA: TGCGCCAGCAGCCAATCCACAGGGAGTAATGGAAACACCATATATTTT

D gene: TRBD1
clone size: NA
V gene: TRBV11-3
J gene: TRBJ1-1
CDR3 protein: CASSGQGGNTEAFF
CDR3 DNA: TGTGCCAGCAGCGGACAGGGGGGGAACACTGAAGCTTTCTTT

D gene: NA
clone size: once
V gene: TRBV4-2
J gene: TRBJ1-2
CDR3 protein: CASSQPDGYTF
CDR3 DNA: TGTGCCAGCAGCCAACCGGATGGCTACACCTTC

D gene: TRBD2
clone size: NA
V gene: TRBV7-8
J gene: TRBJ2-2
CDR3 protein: CASSTQLAGGPPGELFF
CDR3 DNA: TGTGCCAGCAGCACGCAACTAGCGGGGGGGCCCCCCGGGGAGCTGTTTTTT

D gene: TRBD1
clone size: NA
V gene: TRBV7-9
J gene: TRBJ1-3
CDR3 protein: CASSLGAGQGLHSGNTIYF
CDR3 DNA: TGTGCCAGCAGCTTAGGGGCCGGACAGGGACTACACTCTGGAAACACCATATATTTT

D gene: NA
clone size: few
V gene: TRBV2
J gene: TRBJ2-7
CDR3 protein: CASSASFFSSYEQYF
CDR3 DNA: TGTGCCAGCAGTGCTAGTTTTTTTAGCTCCTACGAGCAGTACTTC

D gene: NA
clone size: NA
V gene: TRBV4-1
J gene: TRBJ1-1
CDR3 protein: CASSQGPLINTEAFF
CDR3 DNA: TGCGCCAGCAGCCAAGGGCCCCTGATAAACACTGAAGCTTTCTTT

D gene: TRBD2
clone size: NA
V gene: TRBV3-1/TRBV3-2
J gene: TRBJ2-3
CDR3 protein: CASSQDLRLAGAYTQYF
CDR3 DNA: TGTGCCAGCAGCCAAGATTTGAGACTAGCGGGGGCTTATACGCAGTATTTT

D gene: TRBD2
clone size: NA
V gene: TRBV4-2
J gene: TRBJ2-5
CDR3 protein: CASSHRAGGFQETQYF
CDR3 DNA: TGTGCCAGCAGCCACCGAGCGGGGGGGTTCCAAGAGACCCAGTACTTC

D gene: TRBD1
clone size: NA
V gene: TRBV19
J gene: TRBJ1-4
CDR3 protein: CASSIPGTEDEKLFF
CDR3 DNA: TGTGCCAGTAGTATACCCGGGACAGAGGATGAAAAACTGTTTTTT

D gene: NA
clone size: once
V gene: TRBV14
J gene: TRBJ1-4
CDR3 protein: CASSQVQNPLNEKLFF
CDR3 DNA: TGTGCCAGCAGCCAAGTCCAGAATCCCCTTAATGAAAAACTGTTTTTT

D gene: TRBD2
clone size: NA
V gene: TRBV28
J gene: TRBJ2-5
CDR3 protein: CASSHPRRTSGGAETQYF
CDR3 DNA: TGTGCCAGCAGTCACCCCCGGAGGACTAGCGGGGGGGCGGAGACCCAGTACTTC

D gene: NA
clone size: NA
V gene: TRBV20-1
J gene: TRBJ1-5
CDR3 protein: CSASAPEEAARPQHF
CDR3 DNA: TGCAGTGCTAGTGCACCTGAGGAGGCTGCTCGTCCCCAGCATTTT

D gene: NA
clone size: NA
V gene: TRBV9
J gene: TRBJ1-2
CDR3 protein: CASSQGGVGGYTF
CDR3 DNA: TGTGCCAGCAGCCAAGGGGGTGTAGGAGGCTACACCTTC

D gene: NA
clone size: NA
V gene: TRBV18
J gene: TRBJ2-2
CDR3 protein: CASSPSREAGELFF
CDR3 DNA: TGTGCCAGCTCACCGTCCAGGGAGGCCGGGGAGCTGTTTTTT

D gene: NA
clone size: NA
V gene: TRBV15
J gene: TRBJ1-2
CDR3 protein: CATSRARVGYGYTF
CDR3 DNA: TGTGCCACCAGCAGAGCCAGGGTTGGCTATGGCTACACCTTC

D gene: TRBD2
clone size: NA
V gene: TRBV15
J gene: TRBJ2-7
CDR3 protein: CATSRKTSGPDEQYF
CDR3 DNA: TGTGCCACCAGCAGAAAGACTAGCGGGCCAGACGAGCAGTACTTC

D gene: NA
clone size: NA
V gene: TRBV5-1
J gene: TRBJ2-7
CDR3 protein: CASSLGGITYEQYF
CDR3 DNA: TGCGCCAGCAGCTTGGGCGGGATAACCTACGAGCAGTACTTC

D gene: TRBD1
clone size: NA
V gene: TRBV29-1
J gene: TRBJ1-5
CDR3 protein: CSVWTGQGGDQPQHF
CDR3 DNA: TGCAGCGTTTGGACAGGACAGGGCGGAGATCAGCCCCAGCATTTT

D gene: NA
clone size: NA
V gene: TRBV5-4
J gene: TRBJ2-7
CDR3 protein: CASSLAGISYEQYF
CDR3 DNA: TGTGCCAGCAGCTTGGCCGGGATTTCCTACGAGCAGTACTTC

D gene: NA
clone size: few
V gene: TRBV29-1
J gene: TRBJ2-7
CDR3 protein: CSAKTGSSEINEQYF
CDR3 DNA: TGCAGCGCTAAAACAGGGTCAAGTGAAATAAACGAGCAGTACTTC

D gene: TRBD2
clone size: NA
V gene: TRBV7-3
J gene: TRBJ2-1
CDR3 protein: CASSLSGGAHYNEQFF
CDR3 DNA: TGTGCCAGCAGCTTATCCGGGGGGGCCCATTACAATGAGCAGTTCTTC

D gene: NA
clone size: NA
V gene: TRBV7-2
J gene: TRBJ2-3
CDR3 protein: CASSLGGGKVGDTQYF
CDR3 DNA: TGTGCCAGCAGCTTAGGGGGGGGCAAGGTTGGAGATACGCAGTATTTT

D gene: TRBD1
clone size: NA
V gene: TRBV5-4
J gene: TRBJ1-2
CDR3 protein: CASSLEPGQGGVNYGYTF
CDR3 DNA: TGTGCCAGCAGCTTGGAGCCGGGACAGGGGGGTGTTAACTATGGCTACACCTTC

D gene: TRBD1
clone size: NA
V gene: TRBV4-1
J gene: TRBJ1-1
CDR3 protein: CASSQAGTEMNTEAFF
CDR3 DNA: TGCGCCAGCAGCCAAGCCGGGACAGAAATGAACACTGAAGCTTTCTTT

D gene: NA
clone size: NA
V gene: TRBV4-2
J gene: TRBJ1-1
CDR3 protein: CASSQDRVGGANTEAFF
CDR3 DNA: TGTGCCAGCAGCCAGGATAGGGTGGGTGGGGCGAACACTGAAGCTTTCTTT

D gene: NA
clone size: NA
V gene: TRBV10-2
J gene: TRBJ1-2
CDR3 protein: CASTARLNYGYTF
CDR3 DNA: TGCGCCAGCACCGCGAGACTAAACTATGGCTACACCTTC

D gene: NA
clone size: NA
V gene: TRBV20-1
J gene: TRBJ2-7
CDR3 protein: CSAPLGYEQYF
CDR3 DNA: TGCAGTGCGCCACTAGGATACGAGCAGTACTTC

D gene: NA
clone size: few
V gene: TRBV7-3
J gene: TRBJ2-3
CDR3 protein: CASSLGAVTDTQYF
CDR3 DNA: TGTGCCAGCAGCTTAGGGGCAGTCACAGATACGCAGTATTTT

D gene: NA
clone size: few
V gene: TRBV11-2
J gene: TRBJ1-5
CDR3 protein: CASNNEGEGNQPQHF
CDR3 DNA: TGTGCCAGCAACAATGAGGGTGAGGGCAATCAGCCCCAGCATTTT

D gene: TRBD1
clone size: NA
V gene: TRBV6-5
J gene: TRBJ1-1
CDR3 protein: CASMSRGQYTEAFF
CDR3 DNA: TGTGCCAGCATGTCCAGGGGGCAGTACACTGAAGCTTTCTTT

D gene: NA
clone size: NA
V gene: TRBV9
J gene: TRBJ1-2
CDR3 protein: CASSVGQTDNYFNYGYTF
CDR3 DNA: TGTGCCAGCAGCGTAGGTCAGACAGACAACTATTTTAACTATGGCTACACCTTC

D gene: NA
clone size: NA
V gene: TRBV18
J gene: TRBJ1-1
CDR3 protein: CASSLLKAGRNTEAFF
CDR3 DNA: TGTGCCAGCTCCCTCCTAAAGGCGGGGAGGAACACTGAAGCTTTCTTT

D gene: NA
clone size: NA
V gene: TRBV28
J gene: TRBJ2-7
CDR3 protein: CASSTTSGPPYEQYF
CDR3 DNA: TGTGCCAGCAGTACAACTAGTGGTCCGCCCTACGAGCAGTACTTC

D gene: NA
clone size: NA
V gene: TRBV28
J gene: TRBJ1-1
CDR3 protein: CASYKKVWQANTEAFF
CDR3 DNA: TGTGCCAGCTATAAAAAGGTGTGGCAGGCGAACACTGAAGCTTTCTTT

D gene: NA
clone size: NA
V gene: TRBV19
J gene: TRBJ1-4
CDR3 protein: CASLYGGATNEKLFF
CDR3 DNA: TGTGCCAGCCTCTACGGCGGAGCAACTAATGAAAAACTGTTTTTT

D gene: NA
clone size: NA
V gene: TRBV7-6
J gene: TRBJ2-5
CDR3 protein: CASSPRAGWLVETQYF
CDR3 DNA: TGTGCCAGCAGCCCACGGGCGGGTTGGCTGGTAGAGACCCAGTACTTC

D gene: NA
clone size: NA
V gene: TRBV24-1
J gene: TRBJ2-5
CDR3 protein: CATSDRRGQTQYF
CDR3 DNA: TGTGCCACCAGTGATCGCAGGGGTCAGACCCAGTACTTC

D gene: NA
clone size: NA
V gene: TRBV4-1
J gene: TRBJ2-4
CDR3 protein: CASSQLLDSLAKNIQYF
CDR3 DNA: TGCGCCAGCAGCCAACTCCTCGACAGTCTAGCCAAAAACATTCAGTACTTC